This entry lists 8 T cell receptor beta chains sequenced from one sample in a study of T cell repertoires in cytomegalovirus infection. TCRdb used MiXCR to reprocess the reads, holding one entry per CDR3 protein. The sample shows 510,000 or so distinct CDR3 sequences, roughly 29% of them seen only once. The sequencing sample was made of PBMCs. These receptors came from a human donor in good health (CMV status not recorded). Some clones in this sample may be carry-over from other donors' samples.

This clonotype appeared many times. The rearrangement uses TRBV7-9 and TRBJ2-1, with 10 bases lining up with TRBD2. The germline CDR1 and CDR2 sequences are SEHNR and FQNEAQ (reference sequence). This CDR3 has 17 amino acids. Unmatched junction bases numbered 5, after V lost 2 bases and J lost 1 base. Here the CDR3 reads CASSLTAGGRSYNEQFF. The CDR3 DNA reads TGTGCCAGCAGCTTAACAGCGGGAGGGCGTTCCTACAATGAGCAGTTCTTC. Looking up the rest from reference TRBV7-9 and TRBJ2-1 gives the full variable domain: DTGVSQNPRHKITKRGQNVTFRCDPISEHNRLYWYRQTLGQGPEFLTYFQNEAQLEKSRLLSDRFSAERPKGSFSTLEIQRTEQGDSAMYLCASSLTAGGRSYNEQFFGPGTRLTVL.

V usage is TRBV7-6 and J usage is TRBJ1-1, with D uncertain. This CDR3 region has 15 residues. Germline V gene lookup returns CDR1 SGHVS and CDR2 FNYEAQ. The V gene lost 4 bases and the J gene lost 6 bases, with 18 bases spanning the gap. CDR3 nucleotides: TGTGCCAGCAGCTCCCTACGGGTCCCAAACGCTGAAGCTTTCTTT. Protein sequence: CASSSLRVPNAEAFF.

The chain recombines TRBV6-2 or TRBV6-3 with TRBJ1-2; tentatively, D is TRBD1 (5 bases). The CDR3 length is 16 residues. V was clipped by 6 bases and J by 8 bases, with 25 bases between them. CDR1 MNHEY and CDR2 SVGEGT come from the germline V gene. CDR3 in amino acids: CASSRGASTSRGGYTF. In nucleotides, the CDR3 is TGTGCCAGCAGCAGAGGGGCCTCTACCAGCCGAGGGGGCTACACCTTC.

V gene TRBV7-9 combines with J gene TRBJ2-1; D is possibly TRBD1 or TRBD2 (5 bases each). V was shortened by 8 bases and J by 7 bases, with 12 bases between the two germline ends. There are 12 residues in the CDR3. Germline-derived CDR1 and CDR2 are SEHNR and FQNEAQ (reference sequence). CDR3 bases: TGTGCCAGCCGCGATTGGGGGAATGAGCAGTTCTTC. Its translation is CASRDWGNEQFF.

A few counts support this clonotype. CDR3 protein: CASSQDTAEINYGYTF. Written as DNA, the CDR3 is TGCGCCAGCAGCCAAGACACGGCCGAAATTAACTATGGCTACACCTTC. V and J are TRBV4-3 and TRBJ1-2; D uncertain. The germline gives CDR1 LGHNA, CDR2 YSLEER. This CDR3 has 16 amino acids. Deletions cut 0 bases from V and 1 base from J, with 12 bases between.

The sample holds many counts of this clonotype. The chain carries TRBV7-2 and TRBJ2-1; 12 nucleotides align to TRBD2. This CDR3 has 18 residues. Trimming at V came to 11 bases and at J to 8 bases, leaving 22 bases not matched to a gene. Germline V CDR1 and CDR2: SGHTA, FQGNSA. CDR3 sequence reads: CAEWGASGRAPLYDEQFF. The CDR3 DNA reads as TGTGCCGAATGGGGGGCTAGCGGGAGGGCGCCCCTTTACGATGAGCAGTTCTTC.

This chain links TRBV29-1 with TRBJ1-1, with 7 bases aligning to TRBD1. Looked up from germline, CDR1 is SQVTM and CDR2 is ANQGSEA. This CDR3 spans 14 amino acids. The ends lost 7 bases at V and 5 bases at J; junction bases unmatched: 13. The CDR3 here is CSGQGGAGLTEAFF. The CDR3 coding sequence is TGCAGCGGCCAGGGGGGGGCAGGTCTTACTGAAGCTTTCTTT.

This clonotype occurred a few times. V and J are TRBV19 and TRBJ2-3; 8 bases line up with TRBD1. Per the germline V gene, CDR1 is LNHDA and CDR2 is SQIVND (reference sequence). The ends lost 5 bases at V and 4 bases at J; junction bases unmatched: 8. The length of the CDR3 is 15 residues. For the CDR3, the DNA is TGTGCCAGTAGTCCCGTTCAGGGGGCGGCAGATACGCAGTATTTT. As protein: CASSPVQGAADTQYF.